The rows below give T cell receptor beta chains drawn from one sample of a study of T cell responses to AZD1222 COVID-19 vaccine. Clones were sequenced by immunoSEQ multiplex PCR, and TCRdb holds only the in-frame ones, with some missing. The data contain roughly 180,000 clones, 87% of them singletons. The specimen was peripheral blood, collected on day 0 of AZD1222 vaccination. These receptors were taken from an adult in good health. Each CDR3 is given with its conserved first and last residue. The D gene is left open where the match is weak. Only some rows state a clone size, as once, few, many or a class for expanded clones.

J gene	V gene	D gene	clone size	CDR3 DNA	CDR3 protein
TRBJ1-2	TRBV4-1	TRBD1	few	TGCGCCAGCAGCCAAGATGGACAGGGAGACTACACCTTC	CASSQDGQGDYTF
TRBJ1-1	TRBV6-1	.	once	TGTGCCAGCAGTGTCTCCCCCATTCTAGCGGACACTGAAGCTTTCTTT	CASSVSPILADTEAFF
TRBJ1-5	TRBV27	TRBD1	.	TGTGCCAGCAGTTTACAGGGGGAGAATCAGCCCCAGCATTTT	CASSLQGENQPQHF
TRBJ1-2	TRBV4-2	.	.	TGTGCCAGCAGCCAAGATTCGGGGAGACAGGCTAACTATGGCTACACCTTC	CASSQDSGRQANYGYTF
TRBJ2-1	TRBV29-1	TRBD2	.	TGCAGCGTTGTATCAGCGGGAGGGCGTGCCCCCAATGAGCAGTTCTTC	CSVVSAGGRAPNEQFF
TRBJ2-5	TRBV6-6	.	.	TGTGCCAGCAGTTACAGGCGGGGTGGGCAAGAGACCCAGTACTTC	CASSYRRGGQETQYF
TRBJ1-2	TRBV18	TRBD1	medium-sized	TGTGCCAGCTCACCAGGACAGGGGGCCTATGGCTACACCTTC	CASSPGQGAYGYTF
TRBJ2-1	TRBV7-3	TRBD1	.	TGTGCCAGCAGCTCTAGGACAGGAGACAATGAGCAGTTCTTC	CASSSRTGDNEQFF
TRBJ2-7	TRBV19	.	.	TGTGCCAGTAGTAATCAGGGAAACACGGCGGGCGAGCAGTACTTC	CASSNQGNTAGEQYF
TRBJ2-7	TRBV19	TRBD2	.	TGTGCCAGTAGTATGGCTAGCGGGACCTACGAGCAGTACTTC	CASSMASGTYEQYF
TRBJ1-5	TRBV5-1	.	.	TGCGCCAGCAGCTTGCTGCCTCGCAGGGGAGCCAATCAGCCCCAGCATTTT	CASSLLPRRGANQPQHF
TRBJ2-7	TRBV5-6	.	.	TGTGCCAGCAGGCGCCGAGGTTCTGCCTACGAGCAGTACTTC	CASRRRGSAYEQYF
TRBJ2-7	TRBV4-2	TRBD2	.	TGTGCCAGCAGGCTGCTACCGGGACTAGCGGGAGACCCCGAAAGCTACGAGCAGTACTTC	CASRLLPGLAGDPESYEQYF
TRBJ1-4	TRBV30	.	.	TGTGCCTGGAGTGGCAGGGTGGGGGAAAAACTGTTTTTT	CAWSGRVGEKLFF
TRBJ2-6	TRBV5-1	.	.	TGCGCCAGCAGCCGGCCTGGGGCCAACGTCCTGACTTTC	CASSRPGANVLTF
TRBJ1-5	TRBV6-5	.	.	TGTGCCAGCAGCCCCGGGACCGCCGGACGTCAGCCCCAGCATTTT	CASSPGTAGRQPQHF
TRBJ2-3	TRBV7-6	TRBD1	.	TGTGCCAGCAGCTCCCAGGACAGGGGGCGAGATACGCAGTATTTT	CASSSQDRGRDTQYF
TRBJ2-7	TRBV5-6	TRBD1	.	TGTGCCAGCAGCCCGGGACAGGGGGTAGGTTGGCAGTACTTC	CASSPGQGVGWQYF
TRBJ2-1	TRBV2	TRBD1	.	TGTGCCAGCAGTGATGTGGGACAGGGCAGCAATGAGCAGTTCTTC	CASSDVGQGSNEQFF
TRBJ1-5	TRBV18	TRBD1	few	TGTGCCAGCTCACCCGGGACAGCGCTTAATCAGCCCCAGCATTTT	CASSPGTALNQPQHF
TRBJ2-7	TRBV29-1	TRBD1	.	TGCAGCGTGACCGGGACAGGTCCCCACGAGCAGTACTTC	CSVTGTGPHEQYF
TRBJ2-3	TRBV5-1	.	.	TGCGCCAGCAGCGTTGACTTGACCACAGATACGCAGTATTTT	CASSVDLTTDTQYF
TRBJ2-1	TRBV6-4	.	.	TGTGCCAGCAGTGACGGGGACAACCCCTATGGCTACAATGAGCAGTTCTTC	CASSDGDNPYGYNEQFF
TRBJ1-1	TRBV11-2	.	.	TGTGCCAGCAGCTTTCACGGGAACACTGAAGCTTTCTTT	CASSFHGNTEAFF
TRBJ2-7	TRBV7-6	TRBD2	.	TGTGCCAGCAGCTTAGCGGGACTAGCGGGAGGGTACGAGCAGTACTTC	CASSLAGLAGGYEQYF
TRBJ2-7	TRBV5-4	TRBD1	.	TGTGCCAGCAGCTCAGGACAGGGACCCTACTACGAGCAGTACTTC	CASSSGQGPYYEQYF
TRBJ1-5	TRBV6-4	.	.	TGTGCCAGCGCCGGGAATCAGCCCCAGCATTTT	CASAGNQPQHF
TRBJ2-1	TRBV21-1	.	.	TGTGCCAGCAGCAAATCTTCATCGGGGGGAGGACCTATAACCTACAATGAGCAGTTCTTC	CASSKSSSGGGPITYNEQFF
TRBJ1-1	TRBV19	.	once	TGTGCCAGTAGTAGATCTGGGGAAGGGACGGCTTTCTTT	CASSRSGEGTAFF
TRBJ1-3	TRBV28	.	.	TGTGCCAGCAGTTTCAGGGGCTCCGGAAACACCATATATTTT	CASSFRGSGNTIYF
TRBJ2-6	TRBV19	.	.	TGTGCCAGTAGAACGCAGAGTGAATTTTCTGGGGCCAACGTCCTGACTTTC	CASRTQSEFSGANVLTF
TRBJ1-2	TRBV24-1	.	.	TGTGCCACCAGTGATTCGAGGAAGATGAACTATGGCTACACCTTC	CATSDSRKMNYGYTF
TRBJ1-5	TRBV19	.	once	TGTGCCAGTAGTATAGATGGCAGGAATCAGCCCCAGCATTTT	CASSIDGRNQPQHF
TRBJ2-2	TRBV18	.	.	TGTGCCAGTTTAAAACGGACAAACACCGGGGAGCTGTTTTTT	CASLKRTNTGELFF